This entry lists 27 T cell receptor beta chains sequenced from one sample in a study of blood T cell repertoires in COVID-19. Sequencing was performed with immunoSEQ multiplex PCR; in TCRdb, only in-frame clones are kept and a portion is missing. The table lists roughly 150,000 clones, 90% of them singletons, with 15% to 20% in the top ten. The sample comprised peripheral blood. The receptors come from a man aged 55-75 years with active or convalescent COVID-19.

The chain carries TRBV5-4 and TRBJ1-1; D might be TRBD1 (6 bases). There are 15 residues in the CDR3. V was cut by 2 bases and J by 5 bases, with 16 bases left in between. The V gene's germline CDR1 is SGHNT and CDR2 YYREEE (reference sequence). The CDR3 is CASSFTDRTGTEAFF. CDR3 DNA sequence: TGTGCCAGCAGCTTTACAGACAGGACGGGGACTGAAGCTTTCTTT.

CDR3 residues: CASSMRVGVGTDTQYF. As DNA, the CDR3 is TGTGCCAGTAGTATGAGGGTCGGGGTTGGCACAGATACGCAGTATTTT. V and J are TRBV19 and TRBJ2-3; D may be TRBD2 (5 bases). V was cut by 3 bases and J by 1 base, with 14 bases left in between. Germline CDR1 is LNHDA and CDR2 is SQIVND (reference sequence). The CDR3 has 16 residues.

The chain recombines TRBV19 with TRBJ1-4, with D uncertain. V gave up 2 bases and J gave up 0 bases, with 7 bases separating them. CDR1 and CDR2 from the germline V gene are LNHDA and SQIVND (reference sequence). The CDR3 covers 15 residues. The CDR3 loop is CASSITYATNEKLFF. CDR3 sequence (DNA): TGTGCCAGTAGTATAACATACGCAACTAATGAAAAACTGTTTTTT.

The chain has TRBV27 and TRBJ2-3; 12 bases map to TRBD2. J lost 7 bases, V lost 4 bases, and 12 bases had no gene match. The CDR3 covers 17 residues. The V gene's germline CDR1 is MNHEY and CDR2 SMNVEV (reference sequence). CDR3 nucleotide sequence: TGTGCCAGCAGTTCAAACCCCCGGACTAGCGGGGTTTATACGCAGTATTTT. Translation gives CASSSNPRTSGVYTQYF.

V is TRBV5-1 and J is TRBJ2-5; 7 nucleotides agree with TRBD1. Germline V gene lookup returns CDR1 SGHRS and CDR2 YFSETQ. J was trimmed by 5 bases and V by 4 bases; bases with no gene match: 11. There are 15 residues in the CDR3. The CDR3 reads CASSQRTGMVETQYF. In DNA, the CDR3 is TGCGCCAGCAGCCAAAGGACAGGAATGGTGGAGACCCAGTACTTC.

The rearrangement joins TRBV5-5 to TRBJ2-7, with no clear D. Germline assignment: CDR1 SGHKS and CDR2 YYEKEE (reference sequence). The CDR3 length is 14 residues. Between the trimmed V and J ends, which lost 0 bases and 2 bases, there was a span of 9 bases. CDR3 loop: CASSLADSPYEQYF. In DNA form, the CDR3 reads TGTGCCAGCAGCTTGGCTGATAGTCCCTACGAGCAGTACTTC. Together with reference TRBV5-5 and TRBJ2-7, the CDR3 gives the full variable domain: DAGVTQSPTHLIKTRGQQVTLRCSPISGHKSVSWYQQVLGQGPQFIFQYYEKEERGRGNFPDRFSARQFPNYSSELNVNALLLGDSALYLCASSLADSPYEQYFGPGTRLTVT.

The gene calls are TRBV7-9 and TRBJ2-7; D is possibly TRBD1 (6 bases). The CDR3 is made up of 13 amino acids. With 6 bases removed from V and 5 bases from J, the gap between germline ends came to 14 bases. Germline CDR1 and CDR2: SEHNR and FQNEAQ (reference sequence). The CDR3 protein is CASRTQGYDEQYF. The CDR3, as DNA: TGTGCCAGCAGGACACAGGGTTACGACGAGCAGTACTTC.

The V gene is TRBV29-1, the J gene TRBJ1-2; D not certain. V was trimmed by 6 bases and J by 3 bases, leaving 17 bases between them. CDR3 size: 14 residues. Germline V lookup: CDR1 SQVTM, CDR2 ANQGSEA. Written as DNA, the CDR3 is TGCAGCGTCCGTCCTTCGCCAGGATACTATGGCTACACCTTC. Protein sequence: CSVRPSPGYYGYTF.

This chain links TRBV29-1 with TRBJ1-2; D might be TRBD1 (6 bases). V lost 2 bases and J lost 4, with 14 bases in between. CDR1 and CDR2 (germline): SQVTM, ANQGSEA. This CDR3 is built from 14 residues. CDR3 sequence (DNA): TGCAGCGTTGAACTTGTCACAGGGTTCTATGGCTACACCTTC. Translating gives CSVELVTGFYGYTF.

The V gene is TRBV6-2 or TRBV6-3, the J gene TRBJ2-7, with 10 bases that match TRBD1. Trimming at V came to 4 bases and at J to 1 base, leaving 4 bases not matched to a gene. The germline gives CDR1 MNHEY, CDR2 SVGEGT. The CDR3 covers 15 residues. This CDR3 reads CASSSGQGKSYEQYF. CDR3 DNA sequence: TGTGCCAGCAGTTCGGGACAGGGGAAATCCTACGAGCAGTACTTC.

The chain uses TRBV6-5 and TRBJ1-1; tentative D call: TRBD1 (6 bases). This CDR3 has 13 residues. CDR1 MNHEY and CDR2 SVGAGI come from the germline V gene. V was cut by 6 bases and J by 4 bases, with 12 bases left in between. The CDR3 sequence is CASSRQEITEAFF. CDR3 sequence (DNA): TGTGCCAGCAGCAGACAGGAGATCACTGAAGCTTTCTTT.

This clone was picked up one time. DNA of the CDR3: TGTGCCAGCAGGAGTCAGGATGAGTTCCCACAGTTCTTC. The encoded protein is CASRSQDEFPQFF. The chain links TRBV6-5 to TRBJ2-1; the D is unclear. V lost 6 bases to trimming and J lost 13 bases, with 19 bases between them. The CDR3 spans 13 residues. Germline V gene sequence: CDR1 MNHEY, CDR2 SVGAGI.

The rearrangement links TRBV7-2 to TRBJ1-3, with 8 bases fitting TRBD1. J gave up 2 bases and V 3 bases, and 3 bases lay outside the gene matches. Germline CDR1 and CDR2: SGHTA and FQGNSA. The CDR3 is made up of 15 amino acids. In DNA form, the CDR3 reads TGTGCCAGCAGCTTCCTGGACAGGGCTGGAAACACCATATATTTT. Residues: CASSFLDRAGNTIYF.

The V call is TRBV3-1 (or the pseudogene TRBV3-2), the J call TRBJ2-1; D is possibly TRBD2 (6 bases). Germline-derived CDR1 and CDR2 are LGHDT and YNNKEL (reference sequence). Trimming left V 4 bases short and J 0 bases short, with 10 bases between. There are 15 residues in the CDR3. The DNA for the CDR3 is TGTGCCAGCAGCCGGTGGGACTTCTCCTACAATGAGCAGTTCTTC. This codes for CASSRWDFSYNEQFF.

This clone was seen just once. The J gene is TRBJ1-3, the V gene TRBV3-1 (or the pseudogene TRBV3-2); 7 nucleotides align to TRBD1. The CDR3 loop spans 15 amino acids. Per the germline V gene, CDR1 is LGHDT and CDR2 is YNNKEL (reference sequence). Unmatched junction bases numbered 3, after V lost 0 bases and J lost 4 bases. The CDR3 loop reads CASSQEHRGGNTIYF. The CDR3 nucleotides are TGTGCCAGCAGCCAAGAGCACAGGGGAGGAAACACCATATATTTT.

Turning to this clone: This sample also contains other DNA sequences that code for the same CDR3. The rearrangement uses TRBV5-1 and TRBJ1-4, with D possibly being TRBD1 (5 bases). CDR1 SGHRS and CDR2 YFSETQ come from the germline V gene. The CDR3 has 14 residues. The V gene lost 4 bases and the J gene lost 3 bases, with 10 bases spanning the gap. The CDR3 region has the DNA TGCGCCAGCAGCCTCGGGGGAGCTAATGAAAAACTGTTTTTT. Translated, it gives CASSLGGANEKLFF.

This chain connects TRBV7-8 to TRBJ2-7; D possibly corresponds to TRBD1 (6 bases). V was shortened by 2 bases and J by 0 bases, with 8 bases between the two germline ends. CDR1 and CDR2 from the germline V gene are SGHVS and FQNEAQ. The CDR3 consists of 14 residues. The CDR3 nucleotides are TGTGCCAGCAGCTTACCCAGGGGCTCCTACGAGCAGTACTTC. Amino acids: CASSLPRGSYEQYF.

The V call is TRBV9, the J call TRBJ1-2; D might be TRBD1 (5 bases). The germline V gene has CDR1 SGDLS and CDR2 YYNGEE. Deletions cut 0 bases from V and 2 bases from J, with 8 bases between. This CDR3 is 14 amino acids long. The CDR3 spells CASSVAQGNYGYTF. CDR3 bases: TGTGCCAGCAGCGTAGCTCAGGGAAACTATGGCTACACCTTC.

The gene calls are TRBV9 and TRBJ2-1, with D possibly TRBD1 on 5 matching bases. This CDR3 spans 15 amino acids. The germline V gene has CDR1 SGDLS and CDR2 YYNGEE. The V end was cut by 0 bases, the J end by 4 bases, with 11 bases between. CDR3 region: CASSVASGMYNEQFF. The CDR3 coding sequence is TGTGCCAGCAGCGTAGCGTCAGGGATGTACAATGAGCAGTTCTTC.

The J gene is TRBJ1-4, the V gene TRBV7-9; no clear D gene. There are 15 residues in the CDR3. V was pared by 2 bases and J by 0 bases, with 7 bases between. Looked up from germline, CDR1 is SEHNR and CDR2 is FQNEAQ (reference sequence). DNA for the CDR3: TGTGCCAGCAGCTTAATGAGTCCAACTAATGAAAAACTGTTTTTT. Amino acid sequence: CASSLMSPTNEKLFF.

The chain links TRBV4-2 to TRBJ2-7; TRBD2 agrees at 15 bases. The J segment lost 6 bases and the V segment lost 0 bases, leaving 15 bases of the junction unmatched. The CDR3 runs to 20 residues. CDR1 is LGHNA, CDR2 YNFKEQ, per germline. The CDR3, as DNA: TGTGCCAGCAGCCAAGAGGAAGGACTAGCGGGAGGGATTCCTCGACGCGAGCAGTACTTC. It yields the protein CASSQEEGLAGGIPRREQYF.

The genes are TRBV30 and TRBJ2-3, with a weak D call TRBD2 (7 bases). This CDR3 has 13 residues. Per germline, CDR1 GTSNPN and CDR2 SVGIG (reference sequence). Trimming pared 3 bases from V and 6 bases from J, leaving 13 bases between. CDR3 in DNA: TGTGCCTGGAGACCGGGGGGCGCGGATACGCAGTATTTT. This encodes CAWRPGGADTQYF.

The rearrangement links TRBV7-8 to TRBJ1-1; no clear D. Germline V CDR1 and CDR2: SGHVS, FQNEAQ. The CDR3 runs 15 residues. With 2 bases removed from V and 4 bases from J, the gap between germline ends came to 14 bases. CDR3 in amino acids: CASSLREGGGTEAFF. In nucleotides, the CDR3 is TGTGCCAGCAGCTTAAGAGAGGGCGGAGGCACTGAAGCTTTCTTT.

This clone occurred a few times. Within the sample, other DNA sequences also encode this same CDR3. The chain carries TRBV6-5 and TRBJ2-1; a weak D match, TRBD2 (6 bases). The CDR3 length is 11 residues. V was shortened by 7 bases and J by 7 bases, with 8 bases between the two germline ends. Germline values: CDR1 MNHEY, CDR2 SVGAGI. In nucleotides, the CDR3 is TGTGCCAGCACCCGGGGGAATGAGCAGTTCTTC. Its protein product is CASTRGNEQFF.

The V call is TRBV10-3, the J call TRBJ2-5; a possible D gene is TRBD1 (6 bases). The germline V gene has CDR1 ENHRY and CDR2 SYGVKD. The CDR3 covers 15 residues. Deletions cut 3 bases from V and 2 bases from J, with 13 bases between. The CDR3 nucleotides read TGTGCCATCAGTGACCTTGGGGGCGGACAAGAGACCCAGTACTTC. Translated: CAISDLGGGQETQYF.

The CDR3 loop reads CASSFPRREAVNEQFF. CDR3 bases: TGTGCCAGCAGTTTCCCACGGCGGGAGGCAGTGAATGAGCAGTTCTTC. The V and J genes are TRBV6-5 and TRBJ2-1; 8 nucleotides match TRBD2. Germline trimming cut 4 bases from V and 7 bases from J; bases unmatched to any gene: 12. CDR1 MNHEY and CDR2 SVGAGI come from the germline V gene. The CDR3 is 16 residues long.

The rearrangement links TRBV5-1 to TRBJ2-1, with 8 bases matching TRBD1. This CDR3 comprises 13 residues. CDR1 is SGHRS, CDR2 YFSETQ, per germline. V lost 6 bases, J lost 8 bases, and 7 bases stayed unmatched. DNA of the CDR3: TGCGCCAGCACCCGACAGGGGAGAGATGAGCAGTTCTTC. This translates into CASTRQGRDEQFF.